The clone carrying this T cell receptor beta chain was counted between two and nine times. What it recognizes is unknown. Additional autoimmune diseases, uncontrolled infections, pregnancy or lactation disqualified patients. The V end was cut by 6 bases, the J end by 7 bases, with 22 bases between. Germline loops: CDR1 MNHNY, CDR2 SVGAGI (reference sequence). The CDR3 has 15 amino acids. This specimen belongs to a study of Graves' ophthalmopathy and Graves' hyperthyroidism. RNA transcripts were the template, and TCR beta CDR3 regions were amplified from them. First-round RT-PCR used HTBI primers; second-round multiplex PCR followed. TCRdb reprocessed the multiplex PCR reads via MiXCR and lists one record per CDR3 protein. The data show about 1.2 million distinct CDR3 sequences, around a third seen once. General study results and limits: Blood shared most expanded thyroid clonotypes above 0.001 frequency. Forecasting of ophthalmopathy progression by the model achieved around 71% sensitivity and 72% to 85% specificity.

Material for sequencing was peripheral blood or thyroid tissue (not recorded which). The clonotype originates from an adult man with Graves' hyperthyroidism. The chain joins TRBV6-6 to TRBJ2-7; D might be TRBD2 (6 bases). The CDR3 nucleotides read TGTGCCAGCAGCTCCCGGGGGACGGCTAGATATGAGCAGTACTTC. Translated, it gives CASSSRGTARYEQYF.